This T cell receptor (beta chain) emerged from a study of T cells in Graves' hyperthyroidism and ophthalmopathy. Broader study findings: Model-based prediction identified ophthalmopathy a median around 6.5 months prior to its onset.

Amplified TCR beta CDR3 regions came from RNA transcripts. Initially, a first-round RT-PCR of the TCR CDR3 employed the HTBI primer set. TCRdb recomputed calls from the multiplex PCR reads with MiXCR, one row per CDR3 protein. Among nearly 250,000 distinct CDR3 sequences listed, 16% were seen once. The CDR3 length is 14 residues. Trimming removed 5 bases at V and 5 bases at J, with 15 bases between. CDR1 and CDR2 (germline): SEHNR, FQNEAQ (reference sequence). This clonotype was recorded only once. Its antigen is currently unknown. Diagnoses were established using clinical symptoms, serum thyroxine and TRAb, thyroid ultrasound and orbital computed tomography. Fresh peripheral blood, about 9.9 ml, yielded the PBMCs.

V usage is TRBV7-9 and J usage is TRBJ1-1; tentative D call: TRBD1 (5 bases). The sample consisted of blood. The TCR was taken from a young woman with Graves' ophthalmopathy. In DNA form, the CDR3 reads TGTGCCAGCAGCCTCAGTCAGGGCTGGACTGAAGCTTTCTTT. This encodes CASSLSQGWTEAFF.